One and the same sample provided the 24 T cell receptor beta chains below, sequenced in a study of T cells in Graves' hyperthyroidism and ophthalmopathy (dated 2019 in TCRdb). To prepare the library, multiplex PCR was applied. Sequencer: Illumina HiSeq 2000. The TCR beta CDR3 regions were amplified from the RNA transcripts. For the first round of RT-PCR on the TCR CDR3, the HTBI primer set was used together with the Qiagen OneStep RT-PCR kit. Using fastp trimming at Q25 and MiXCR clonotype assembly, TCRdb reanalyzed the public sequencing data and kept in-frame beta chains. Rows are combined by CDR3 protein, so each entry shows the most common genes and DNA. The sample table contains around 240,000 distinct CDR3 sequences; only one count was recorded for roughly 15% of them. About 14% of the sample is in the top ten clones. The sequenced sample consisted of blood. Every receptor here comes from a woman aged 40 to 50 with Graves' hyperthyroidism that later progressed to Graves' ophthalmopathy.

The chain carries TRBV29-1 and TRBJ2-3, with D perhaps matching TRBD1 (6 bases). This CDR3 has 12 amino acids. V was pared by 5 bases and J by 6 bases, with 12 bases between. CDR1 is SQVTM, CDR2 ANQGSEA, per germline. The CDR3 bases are TGCAGCGTTTTCGACAGGTCGGATACGCAGTATTTT. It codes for CSVFDRSDTQYF.

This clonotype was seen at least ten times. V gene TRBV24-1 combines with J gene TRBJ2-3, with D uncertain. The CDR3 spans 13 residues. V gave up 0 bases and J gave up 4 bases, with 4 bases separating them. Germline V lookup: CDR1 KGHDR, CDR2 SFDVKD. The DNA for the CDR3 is TGTGCCACCAGTGATTTGCGGGCAGATACGCAGTATTTT. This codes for CATSDLRADTQYF.

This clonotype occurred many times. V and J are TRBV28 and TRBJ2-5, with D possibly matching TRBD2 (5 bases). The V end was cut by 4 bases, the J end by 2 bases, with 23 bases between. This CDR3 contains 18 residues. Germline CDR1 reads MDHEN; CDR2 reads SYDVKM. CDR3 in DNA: TGTGCCAGCAGTTGGTCTCCCGGGGAAGCGGAGCTACAAGAGACCCAGTACTTC. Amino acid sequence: CASSWSPGEAELQETQYF.

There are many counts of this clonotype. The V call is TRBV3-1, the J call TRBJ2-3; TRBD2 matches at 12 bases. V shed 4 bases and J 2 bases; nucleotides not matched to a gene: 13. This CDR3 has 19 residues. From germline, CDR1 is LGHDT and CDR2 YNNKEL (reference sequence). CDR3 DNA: TGTGCCAGCAGCCCCTATGGGCTAGCGGGAGGGCCCTTCACAGATACGCAGTATTTT. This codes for CASSPYGLAGGPFTDTQYF.

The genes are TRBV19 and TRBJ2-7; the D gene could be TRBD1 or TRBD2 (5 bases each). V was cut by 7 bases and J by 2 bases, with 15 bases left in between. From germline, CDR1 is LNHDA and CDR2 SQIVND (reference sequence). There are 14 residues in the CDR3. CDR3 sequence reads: CASTPGQGTYEQYF. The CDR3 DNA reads TGTGCCAGTACCCCGGGGCAGGGAACCTACGAGCAGTACTTC.

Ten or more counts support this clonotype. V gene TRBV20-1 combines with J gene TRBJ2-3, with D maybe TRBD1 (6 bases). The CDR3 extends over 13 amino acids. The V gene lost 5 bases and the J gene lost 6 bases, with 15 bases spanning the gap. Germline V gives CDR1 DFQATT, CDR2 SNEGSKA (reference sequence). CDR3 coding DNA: TGCAGTGCTCCACTGGGGGCCGTCGATACGCAGTATTTT. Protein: CSAPLGAVDTQYF.

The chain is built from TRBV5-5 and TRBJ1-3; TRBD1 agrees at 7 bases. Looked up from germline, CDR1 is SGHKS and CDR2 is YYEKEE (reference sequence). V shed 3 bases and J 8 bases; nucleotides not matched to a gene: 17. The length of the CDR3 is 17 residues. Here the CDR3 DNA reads TGTGCCAGCAGCTATGAACTGACAGGGACCATCGGCTACACCATATATTTT. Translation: CASSYELTGTIGYTIYF. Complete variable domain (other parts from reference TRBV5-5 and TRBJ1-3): DAGVTQSPTHLIKTRGQQVTLRCSPISGHKSVSWYQQVLGQGPQFIFQYYEKEERGRGNFPDRFSARQFPNYSSELNVNALLLGDSALYLCASSYELTGTIGYTIYFGEGSWLTVV.

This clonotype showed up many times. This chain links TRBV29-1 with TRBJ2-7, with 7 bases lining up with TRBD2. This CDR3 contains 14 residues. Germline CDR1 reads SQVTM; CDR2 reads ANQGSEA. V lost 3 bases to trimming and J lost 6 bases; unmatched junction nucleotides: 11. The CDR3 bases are TGCAGCGTTGAGGTAGCGGGCATAATTGGCGAGCAGTACTTC. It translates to CSVEVAGIIGEQYF.

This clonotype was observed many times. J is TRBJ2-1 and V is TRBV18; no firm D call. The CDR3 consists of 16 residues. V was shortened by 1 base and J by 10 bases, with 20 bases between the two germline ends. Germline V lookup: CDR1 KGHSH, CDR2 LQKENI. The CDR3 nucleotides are TGTGCCAGCTCACCACTCGGTACCCTGGGGTTGGACGAGCAGTTCTTC. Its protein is CASSPLGTLGLDEQFF.

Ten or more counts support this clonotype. In DNA form, the CDR3 reads TGCGCCAGCAGCCCCTCTGGCGGGAGGTACACAGATACGCAGTATTTT. Encoded protein: CASSPSGGRYTDTQYF. V gene TRBV5-1 combines with J gene TRBJ2-3, with TRBD2 identical over 8 bases. The germline V gene has CDR1 SGHRS and CDR2 YFSETQ. Trimming at V came to 4 bases and at J to 2 bases, leaving 9 bases not matched to a gene. CDR3 length equals 16 residues.

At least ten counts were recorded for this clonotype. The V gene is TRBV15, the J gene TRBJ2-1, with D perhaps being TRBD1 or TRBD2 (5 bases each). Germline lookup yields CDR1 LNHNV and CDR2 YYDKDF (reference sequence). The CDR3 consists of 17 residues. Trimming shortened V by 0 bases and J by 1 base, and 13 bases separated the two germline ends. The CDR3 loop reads CATSREGRGRSYNEQFF. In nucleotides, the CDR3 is TGTGCCACCAGCAGAGAGGGACGCGGCAGATCCTACAATGAGCAGTTCTTC.

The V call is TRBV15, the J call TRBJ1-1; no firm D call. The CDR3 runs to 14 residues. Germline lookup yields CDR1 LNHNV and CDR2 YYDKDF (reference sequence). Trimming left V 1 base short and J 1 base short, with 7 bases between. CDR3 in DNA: TGTGCCACCAGCAGAGGTGAATGGAACACTGAAGCTTTCTTT. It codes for CATSRGEWNTEAFF. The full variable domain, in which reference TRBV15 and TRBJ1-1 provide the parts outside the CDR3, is DAMVIQNPRYQVTQFGKPVTLSCSQTLNHNVMYWYQQKSSQAPKLLFHYYDKDFNNEADTPDNFQSRRPNTSFCFLDIRSPGLGDTAMYLCATSRGEWNTEAFFGQGTRLTVV.

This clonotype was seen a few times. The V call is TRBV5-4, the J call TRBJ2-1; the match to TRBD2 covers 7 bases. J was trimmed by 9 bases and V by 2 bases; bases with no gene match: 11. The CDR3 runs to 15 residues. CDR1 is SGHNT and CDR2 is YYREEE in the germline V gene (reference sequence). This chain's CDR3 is CASSFSAGVILEQFF. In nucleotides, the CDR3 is TGTGCCAGCAGCTTTTCTGCGGGAGTAATCCTTGAGCAGTTCTTC.

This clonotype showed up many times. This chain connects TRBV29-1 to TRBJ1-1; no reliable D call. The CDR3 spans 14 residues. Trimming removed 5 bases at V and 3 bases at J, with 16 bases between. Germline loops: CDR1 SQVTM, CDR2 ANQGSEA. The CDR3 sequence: CSVTRSVGDTEAFF. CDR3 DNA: TGCAGCGTTACGCGAAGTGTTGGGGACACTGAAGCTTTCTTT.

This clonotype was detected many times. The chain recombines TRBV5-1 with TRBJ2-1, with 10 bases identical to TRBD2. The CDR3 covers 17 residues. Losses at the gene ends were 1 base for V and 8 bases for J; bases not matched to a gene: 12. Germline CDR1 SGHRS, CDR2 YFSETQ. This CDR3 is CASSLRVSGRAVYEQFF. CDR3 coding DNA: TGCGCCAGCAGCTTGCGCGTGAGCGGGAGGGCCGTTTATGAGCAGTTCTTC. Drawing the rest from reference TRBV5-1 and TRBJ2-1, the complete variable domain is KAGVTQTPRYLIKTRGQQVTLSCSPISGHRSVSWYQQTPGQGLQFLFEYFSETQRNKGNFPGRFSGRQFSNSRSEMNVSTLELGDSALYLCASSLRVSGRAVYEQFFGPGTRLTVL.

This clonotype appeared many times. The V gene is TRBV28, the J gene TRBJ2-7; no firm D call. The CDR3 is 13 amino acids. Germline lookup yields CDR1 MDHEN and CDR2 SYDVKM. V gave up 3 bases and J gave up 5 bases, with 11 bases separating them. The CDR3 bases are TGTGCCAGCAGTTTTGAAGGGCCTAACGAGCAGTACTTC. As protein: CASSFEGPNEQYF.

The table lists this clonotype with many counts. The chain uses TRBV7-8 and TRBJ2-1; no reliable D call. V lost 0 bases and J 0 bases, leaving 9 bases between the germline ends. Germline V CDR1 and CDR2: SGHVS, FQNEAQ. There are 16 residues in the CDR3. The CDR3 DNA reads TGTGCCAGCAGCTTAGCGGGCAGGCTCTCCTACAATGAGCAGTTCTTC. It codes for CASSLAGRLSYNEQFF.

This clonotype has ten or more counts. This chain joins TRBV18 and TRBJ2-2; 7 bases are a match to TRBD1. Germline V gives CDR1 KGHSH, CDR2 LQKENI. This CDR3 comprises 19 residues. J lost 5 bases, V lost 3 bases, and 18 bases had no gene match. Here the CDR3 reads CASSPRFGRGYPSTGELFF. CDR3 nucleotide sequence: TGTGCCAGCTCACCTAGATTCGGCAGGGGGTACCCCTCGACCGGGGAGCTGTTTTTT.

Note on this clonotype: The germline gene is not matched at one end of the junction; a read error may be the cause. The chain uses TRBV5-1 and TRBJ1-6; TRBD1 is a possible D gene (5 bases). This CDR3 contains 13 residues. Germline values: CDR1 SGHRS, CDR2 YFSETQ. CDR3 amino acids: CASSPTRDSPPHF. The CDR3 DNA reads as TGCGCCAGCAGCCCAACCAGGGATTCACCCCCCCACTTT.

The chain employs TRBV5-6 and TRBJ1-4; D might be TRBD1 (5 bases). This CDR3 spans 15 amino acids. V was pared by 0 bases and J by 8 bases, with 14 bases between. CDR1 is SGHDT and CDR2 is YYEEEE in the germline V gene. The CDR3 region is CASSLERGTVEKLFF. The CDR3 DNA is TGTGCCAGCAGCTTGGAGCGGGGGACTGTGGAAAAACTGTTTTTT.

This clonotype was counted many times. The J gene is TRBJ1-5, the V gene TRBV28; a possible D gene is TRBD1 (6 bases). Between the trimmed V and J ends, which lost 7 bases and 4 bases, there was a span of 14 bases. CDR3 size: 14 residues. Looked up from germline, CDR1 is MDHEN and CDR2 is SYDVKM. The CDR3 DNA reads TGTGCCAGCAACCCGAGAGGGGGAAATCAGCCCCAGCATTTT. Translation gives CASNPRGGNQPQHF.

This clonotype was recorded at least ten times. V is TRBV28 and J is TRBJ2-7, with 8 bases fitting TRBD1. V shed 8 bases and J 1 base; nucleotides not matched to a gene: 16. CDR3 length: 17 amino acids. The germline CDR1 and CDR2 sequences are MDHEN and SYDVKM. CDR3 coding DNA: TGTGCCAGCTCCCGCGACAGGGGTTTTGAAGGATCCTACGAGCAGTACTTC. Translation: CASSRDRGFEGSYEQYF. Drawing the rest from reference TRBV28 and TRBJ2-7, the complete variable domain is DVKVTQSSRYLVKRTGEKVFLECVQDMDHENMFWYRQDPGLGLRLIYFSYDVKMKEKGDIPEGYSVSREKKERFSLILESASTNQTSMYLCASSRDRGFEGSYEQYFGPGTRLTVT.

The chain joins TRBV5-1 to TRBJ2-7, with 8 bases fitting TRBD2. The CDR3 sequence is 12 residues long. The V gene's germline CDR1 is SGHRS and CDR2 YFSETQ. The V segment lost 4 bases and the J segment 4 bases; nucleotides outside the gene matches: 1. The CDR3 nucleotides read TGCGCCAGCAGCCGGGAGGGTTACGAGCAGTACTTC. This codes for CASSREGYEQYF.

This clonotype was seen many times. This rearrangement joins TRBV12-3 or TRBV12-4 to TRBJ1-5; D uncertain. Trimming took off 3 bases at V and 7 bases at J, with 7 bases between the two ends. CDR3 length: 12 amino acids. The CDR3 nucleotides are TGTGCCAGCAGTTTGAATATACAGCCCCAGCATTTT. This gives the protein CASSLNIQPQHF.